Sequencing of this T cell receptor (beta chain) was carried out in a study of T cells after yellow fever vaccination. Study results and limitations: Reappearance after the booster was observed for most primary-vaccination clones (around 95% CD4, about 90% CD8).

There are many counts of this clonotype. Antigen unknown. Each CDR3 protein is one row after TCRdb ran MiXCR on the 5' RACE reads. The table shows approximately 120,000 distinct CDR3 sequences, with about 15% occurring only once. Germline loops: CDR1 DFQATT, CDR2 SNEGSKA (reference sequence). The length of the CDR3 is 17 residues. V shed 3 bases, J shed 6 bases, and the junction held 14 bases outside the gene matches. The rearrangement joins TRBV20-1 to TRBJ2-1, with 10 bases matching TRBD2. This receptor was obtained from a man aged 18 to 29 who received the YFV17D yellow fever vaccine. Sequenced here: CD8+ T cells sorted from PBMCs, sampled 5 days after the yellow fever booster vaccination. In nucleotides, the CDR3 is TGCAGTGCTAGCCTCCCATTCCTAGCGGGGGATGGCAATGAGCAGTTCTTC. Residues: CSASLPFLAGDGNEQFF.